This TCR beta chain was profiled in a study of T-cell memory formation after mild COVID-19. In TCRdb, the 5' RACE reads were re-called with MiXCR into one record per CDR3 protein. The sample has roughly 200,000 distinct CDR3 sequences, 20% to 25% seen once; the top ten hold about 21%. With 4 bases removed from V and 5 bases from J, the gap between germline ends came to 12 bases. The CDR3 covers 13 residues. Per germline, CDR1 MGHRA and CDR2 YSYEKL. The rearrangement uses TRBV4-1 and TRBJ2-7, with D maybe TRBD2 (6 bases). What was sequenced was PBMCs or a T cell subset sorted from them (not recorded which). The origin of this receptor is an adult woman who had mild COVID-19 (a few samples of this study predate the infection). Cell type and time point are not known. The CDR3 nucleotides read TGCGCCAGCAGCCTCCTGGGGGAGGACGAGCAGTACTTC. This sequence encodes CASSLLGEDEQYF.